The 19 T cell receptor beta chains below were found in one sample sequenced in a study of metastatic and nonmetastatic thyroid tumors. Among the patients, none had received any treatment before thyroid surgery. TCRdb re-clonotyped the PCR reads through MiXCR. The sample records roughly 30,000 clones, 15% to 20% being singletons. Sequencing was done on a sample of blood. The receptor set was obtained from a female donor with papillary thyroid cancer or a benign thyroid nodule (not recorded which). Some clones in this sample may be carry-over from other donors' samples.

Only a few counts were recorded for this clone. A much larger clone lies a single base off, so this may be a read error. The CDR3 spells CASSLLPDKKSPLRF. As DNA, the CDR3 is TGTGCCAGCAGCCTCCTACCGGACAAGAAATCACCCCTCCGCTTT. The chain has TRBV5-6 and TRBJ1-6, with D maybe TRBD1 (5 bases). The germline V gene encodes CDR1 SGHDT and CDR2 YYEEEE. This CDR3 comprises 15 residues.

At least ten counts were recorded for this clone. The chain couples TRBV20-1 to TRBJ2-7; the D call may be TRBD1 or TRBD2 (6 bases each). The V gene lost 3 bases and the J gene lost 2 bases, with 17 bases spanning the gap. The CDR3 covers 15 residues. CDR1 is DFQATT, CDR2 SNEGSKA, per germline (reference sequence). This chain's CDR3 is CSASSGGSGTYEQYF. The CDR3 nucleotides are TGCAGTGCTAGTTCCGGGGGCAGCGGAACCTACGAGCAGTACTTC.

This clone was picked up one time. The chain couples TRBV9 to TRBJ2-1, with a tentative D call TRBD1 (7 bases). Germline CDR1 reads SGDLS; CDR2 reads YYNGEE. The CDR3 extends over 15 amino acids. V lost 4 bases to trimming and J lost 2 bases, with 13 bases between them. The CDR3 sequence: CASSPQGGTYNEQFF. The CDR3 nucleotides read TGTGCCAGCAGCCCTCAGGGGGGCACCTACAATGAGCAGTTCTTC.

The table lists this clone with many counts. V is TRBV7-9 and J is TRBJ2-7, with D maybe TRBD1 (6 bases). This CDR3 contains 16 residues. Trimming took 5 bases from V and 3 from J, leaving 20 bases between them. The V gene's germline CDR1 is SEHNR and CDR2 FQNEAQ (reference sequence). CDR3 in amino acids: CASSTNRENASYEQYF. The CDR3 DNA reads as TGTGCCAGCAGCACCAACAGGGAGAACGCGAGCTACGAGCAGTACTTC.

The V call is TRBV11-1, the J call TRBJ1-3; D possibly corresponds to TRBD1 (6 bases). The germline V and J ends were trimmed by 5 bases and 1 base, with 18 bases remaining between them. CDR1 is SGHAT, CDR2 FQDESV, per germline (reference sequence). The length of the CDR3 is 17 residues. This CDR3 reads CASSIRIGGASGNTIYF. The CDR3 DNA reads as TGTGCCAGCAGCATTAGGATTGGGGGGGCGTCTGGAAACACCATATATTTT. Full variable domain (rest looked up from reference TRBV11-1 and TRBJ1-3): EAEVAQSPRYKITEKSQAVAFWCDPISGHATLYWYRQILGQGPELLVQFQDESVVDDSQLPKDRFSAERLKGVDSTLKIQPAELGDSAMYLCASSIRIGGASGNTIYFGEGSWLTVV.

This clone showed up many times. Other DNA sequences from this sample encode an identical CDR3 as well. The V and J genes are TRBV28 and TRBJ2-1, with 8 positions matching TRBD2. This CDR3 spans 14 amino acids. In germline, CDR1 is MDHEN, CDR2 SYDVKM. Trimming took 7 bases from V and 4 from J; bases not matched to a gene: 6. Written as DNA, the CDR3 is TGTGCCAGCATAGCGGGGCAATTTTACAATGAGCAGTTCTTC. Protein sequence: CASIAGQFYNEQFF. Filled out from reference TRBV28 and TRBJ2-1, the complete variable domain reads DVKVTQSSRYLVKRTGEKVFLECVQDMDHENMFWYRQDPGLGLRLIYFSYDVKMKEKGDIPEGYSVSREKKERFSLILESASTNQTSMYLCASIAGQFYNEQFFGPGTRLTVL.

This clone is categorized as medium-sized. This sequence joins TRBV27 and TRBJ2-7; D unresolved. Between the trimmed V and J ends, which lost 3 bases and 0 bases, there was a span of 9 bases. In germline, CDR1 is MNHEY, CDR2 SMNVEV (reference sequence). The length of the CDR3 is 14 residues. In DNA, the CDR3 is TGTGCCAGCAGTTTTGTGGGAAGCTCCTACGAGCAGTACTTC. This gives the protein CASSFVGSSYEQYF.

The V gene is TRBV11-3, the J gene TRBJ2-1, with D possibly being TRBD1 or TRBD2 (5 bases each). Deletions cut 5 bases from V and 9 bases from J, with 11 bases between. Germline V gives CDR1 SGHNT, CDR2 YENEEA. This CDR3 has 12 amino acids. The CDR3 DNA reads TGTGCCAGCAGCGGGAGAAGGGGTGAGCAGTTCTTC. Protein product: CASSGRRGEQFF.

This clone was seen repeatedly, ten times or more. The CDR3, as DNA: TGCGCCAGCAGCCAAGTGGGCCAAGGGTACGAGCAGTACTTC. Amino acids: CASSQVGQGYEQYF. The chain joins TRBV4-1 to TRBJ2-7, with D hard to call. Germline V gives CDR1 MGHRA, CDR2 YSYEKL. V dropped 1 base and J dropped 4 bases, with 11 bases sitting between them. The CDR3 runs 14 residues.

The chain carries TRBV25-1 and TRBJ1-2; a weak D match, TRBD1 (5 bases). CDR1 and CDR2 (germline): MGHDK, SYGVNS. V was shortened by 6 bases and J by 2 bases, with 13 bases between the two germline ends. CDR3 length equals 14 residues. The CDR3 DNA follows: TGTGCCAGCAGCTTTGCGGACATCAACTATGGCTACACCTTC. It yields the protein CASSFADINYGYTF.

For this clone: This could be a read error, since a much larger clone is one nucleotide away. Other DNA sequences of this sample code for an identical CDR3. The genes are TRBV4-1 and TRBJ2-4, with D perhaps matching TRBD1 (5 bases). The germline V gene encodes CDR1 MGHRA and CDR2 YSYEKL. The CDR3 sequence is 16 residues long. Trimming pared 4 bases from V and 1 base from J, leaving 14 bases between. CDR3: CASSPGVGDAKNIQYF. The CDR3 bases are TGCGCCAGCAGCCCGGGTGTAGGGGATGCCAAAAACATTCAGTACTTC.

This clone was recorded many times. This sequence joins TRBV5-1 and TRBJ2-1; a possible D gene is TRBD2 (5 bases). Germline loops: CDR1 SGHRS, CDR2 YFSETQ. V lost 2 bases, J lost 2 bases, and 11 bases lay in between. The CDR3 loop spans 15 amino acids. For the CDR3, the DNA is TGCGCCAGCAGCTTAGCGGATTCTACCTACAATGAGCAGTTCTTC. Translated, it gives CASSLADSTYNEQFF.

This clone occurred many times. The chain employs TRBV20-1 and TRBJ1-2, with D possibly TRBD1 on 5 matching bases. This CDR3 has 12 amino acids. Trimming left V 3 bases short and J 2 bases short, with 7 bases between. Germline lookup yields CDR1 DFQATT and CDR2 SNEGSKA (reference sequence). Here the CDR3 reads CSASQGNYGYTF. The CDR3 DNA reads TGCAGTGCTAGTCAGGGAAACTATGGCTACACCTTC.

This clone showed up many times. The chain recombines TRBV9 with TRBJ2-1, with D maybe TRBD2 (6 bases). The CDR3 covers 13 residues. Germline loops: CDR1 SGDLS, CDR2 YYNGEE. V was shortened by 4 bases and J by 3 bases, with 8 bases between the two germline ends. The CDR3 is CASSPGVYNEQFF. The CDR3 DNA follows: TGTGCCAGCAGCCCGGGGGTCTACAATGAGCAGTTCTTC.

This clone was detected ten times or more. The chain joins TRBV7-9 to TRBJ2-5, with D perhaps given as TRBD1 or TRBD2 (5 bases each). The CDR3 runs to 15 residues. Trimming pared 3 bases from V and 3 bases from J, leaving 14 bases between. Germline CDR1 is SEHNR and CDR2 is FQNEAQ (reference sequence). The CDR3 is CASSLGVSMEETQYF. The CDR3 DNA reads as TGTGCCAGCAGCTTGGGGGTATCAATGGAAGAGACCCAGTACTTC.

Concerning this clone itself: One junction end does not reproduce the germline sequence, and a read error may be involved. The rearrangement uses TRBV12-3 or TRBV12-4 and TRBJ1-2; D perhaps matches TRBD1 (5 bases). The CDR3 contains 12 residues. The CDR3 DNA follows: TGTGCCAGCGCGGGGCATGGCTATGGCTACACCTTT. This codes for CASAGHGYGYTF.

In DNA form, the CDR3 reads TGTGCCAGCAGTTTATACACTAGAGAGGATGAGCAGTTCTTC. The encoded protein is CASSLYTREDEQFF. V usage is TRBV12-3 or TRBV12-4 and J usage is TRBJ2-1, with a tentative D call TRBD2 (5 bases). The CDR3 loop spans 14 amino acids. Trimming cost V 2 bases and J 8 bases, with 13 bases left between them.

This clone has ten or more counts. The chain recombines TRBV20-1 with TRBJ2-5, with a tentative D call TRBD2 (6 bases). CDR3 length: 14 amino acids. Trimming took off 5 bases at V and 0 bases at J, with 13 bases between the two ends. Germline V gene sequence: CDR1 DFQATT, CDR2 SNEGSKA (reference sequence). CDR3 region: CSAPDWDYQETQYF. Here the CDR3 DNA reads TGCAGTGCTCCCGACTGGGACTACCAAGAGACCCAGTACTTC.

The sample holds a few counts of this clone. No conserved phenylalanine or tryptophan is present at the end of the CDR3, so a read error is the likely explanation. The gene calls are TRBV6-1 and TRBJ1-1; 10 bases agree with TRBD1. J was trimmed by 7 bases and V by 5 bases; bases with no gene match: 10. This CDR3 region has 15 residues. Germline V gene sequence: CDR1 MNHNS, CDR2 SASEGT. This chain's CDR3 is CASSWTGGSYIEAFL. CDR3 nucleotides: TGTGCCAGCAGTTGGACAGGGGGTTCGTACATTGAAGCTTTCCTT.